A single sample gave rise to the 32 T cell receptor beta chains below, sequenced in a study of cytomegalovirus exposure and HLA in healthy donors. The PCR used 60 Vbeta and 13 Jbeta primers. Sequencing was performed with immunoSEQ multiplex PCR; in TCRdb, only in-frame clones are kept and a portion is missing. Among some 190,000 clones, around 84% were seen once, and the ten largest hold more than 3%. Sequencing was performed on PBMCs. These receptors were taken from a man in his forties in good health and CMV-seropositive.

The chain recombines TRBV19 with TRBJ1-1; 9 positions match TRBD1. V was clipped by 1 base and J by 11 bases; unmatched bases: 5. CDR1 LNHDA and CDR2 SQIVND come from the germline V gene (reference sequence). This CDR3 has 13 amino acids. This CDR3 is CASSIGQGGSAFF. In nucleotides, the CDR3 is TGTGCCAGTAGTATAGGACAGGGGGGGTCGGCTTTCTTT.

V usage is TRBV4-3 and J usage is TRBJ2-7; TRBD1 matches at 8 bases. The germline CDR1 and CDR2 sequences are LGHNA and YSLEER. V was pared by 4 bases and J by 6 bases, with 5 bases of the junction left unmatched. The CDR3 contains 13 residues. The CDR3 DNA follows: TGCGCCAGCAGCCCGGGACAGGCGGGCGAGCAGTACTTC. It encodes CASSPGQAGEQYF.

The V call is TRBV7-2, the J call TRBJ2-1; TRBD2 aligns across 8 bases. With V trimmed by 2 bases and J by 7 bases, 10 bases remained unmatched. This CDR3 is built from 16 residues. Germline CDR1 SGHTA, CDR2 FQGNSA. DNA for the CDR3: TGTGCCAGCAGCTTAATGGGCGCGGGAGGAGGTAATGAGCAGTTCTTC. As protein: CASSLMGAGGGNEQFF.

This chain connects TRBV28 to TRBJ1-2; D is perhaps TRBD1 (6 bases). Between the trimmed V and J ends, which lost 4 bases and 8 bases, there was a span of 17 bases. From germline, CDR1 is MDHEN and CDR2 SYDVKM. This CDR3 has 14 residues. The CDR3 here is CASSSKPEGGGYTF. CDR3 DNA sequence: TGTGCCAGCAGTTCAAAACCGGAGGGGGGGGGCTACACCTTC.

The V call is TRBV18, the J call TRBJ1-3, with D uncertain. From germline, CDR1 is KGHSH and CDR2 LQKENI. Trimming shortened V by 0 bases and J by 0 bases, and 6 bases separated the two germline ends. CDR3 size: 15 residues. This CDR3 is CASSPPSSSGNTIYF. CDR3 sequence (DNA): TGTGCCAGCTCACCACCCTCGAGCTCTGGAAACACCATATATTTT.

CDR3 in amino acids: CASSFDPPGQGNSPLHF. As DNA, the CDR3 is TGTGCCAGCAGCTTCGATCCCCCGGGACAGGGGAATTCACCCCTCCACTTT. The chain links TRBV7-3 to TRBJ1-6; 10 nucleotides align to TRBD1. Losses at the gene ends were 3 bases for V and 7 bases for J; bases not matched to a gene: 9. The CDR3 runs to 17 residues. The V gene's germline CDR1 is SGHTA and CDR2 FQGTGA.

This chain links TRBV27 with TRBJ2-2; a weak D match, TRBD2 (7 bases). This CDR3 region has 15 residues. The germline V gene has CDR1 MNHEY and CDR2 SMNVEV (reference sequence). Trimming left V 4 bases short and J 0 bases short, with 9 bases between. The CDR3 here is CASSWEGANTGELFF. The DNA for the CDR3 is TGTGCCAGCAGTTGGGAGGGGGCGAACACCGGGGAGCTGTTTTTT.

This clone appeared a few times. The chain combines TRBV18 with TRBJ1-1; 7 positions agree with TRBD1. V dropped 5 bases and J dropped 1; count of bases not matched to a gene: 4. The CDR3 extends over 14 amino acids. Per germline, CDR1 KGHSH and CDR2 LQKENI. In DNA, the CDR3 is TGTGCCAGCTCATTCCGACAGGGGAACACTGAAGCTTTCTTT. Its translation is CASSFRQGNTEAFF.

V usage is TRBV15 and J usage is TRBJ2-2; 7 positions agree with TRBD2. Germline trimming cut 3 bases from V and 4 bases from J; bases unmatched to any gene: 5. The V gene's germline CDR1 is LNHNV and CDR2 YYDKDF (reference sequence). The CDR3 runs 15 residues. The CDR3 protein is CATSRRGSGTGELFF. The CDR3 nucleotides are TGTGCCACCAGCAGGCGCGGGAGTGGCACCGGGGAGCTGTTTTTT. Full variable domain (outside the CDR3, taken from reference TRBV15 and TRBJ2-2): DAMVIQNPRYQVTQFGKPVTLSCSQTLNHNVMYWYQQKSSQAPKLLFHYYDKDFNNEADTPDNFQSRRPNTSFCFLDIRSPGLGDTAMYLCATSRRGSGTGELFFGEGSRLTVL.

For this clone: Germline is not matched at one junction end, which may reflect a read error. This rearrangement joins TRBV10-3 to TRBJ2-5; possible D gene TRBD1, 6 bases. The CDR3 has 16 amino acids. Germline CDR1 is ENHRY and CDR2 is SYGVKD. CDR3 sequence reads: CAIRDSGQPYQGTQYF. CDR3 sequence (DNA): TGTGCCATCAGGGACTCGGGACAACCGTACCAAGGGACCCAGTACTTC.

The DNA of the CDR3 is TGCAGCGTTGATTCGCGGGAGGGCTCCTACAATGAGCAGTTCTTC. Translated: CSVDSREGSYNEQFF. The rearrangement uses TRBV29-1 and TRBJ2-1, with 9 bases identical to TRBD2. Trimming cost V 3 bases and J 0 bases; bases outside gene matches: 3. Per the germline V gene, CDR1 is SQVTM and CDR2 is ANQGSEA. CDR3 size: 15 residues.

The chain is built from TRBV28 and TRBJ1-2, with 8 nucleotides matching TRBD1. The CDR3 consists of 16 residues. Unmatched junction bases numbered 13, after V lost 4 bases and J lost 6 bases. Per germline, CDR1 MDHEN and CDR2 SYDVKM. The CDR3 DNA follows: TGTGCCAGCAGTTACCGACAACGGACAGGGATCGATGGCTACACCTTC. Protein sequence: CASSYRQRTGIDGYTF.

This clone showed up just once. The gene calls are TRBV7-9 and TRBJ1-2; possible D gene TRBD1, 5 bases. CDR1 is SEHNR and CDR2 is FQNEAQ in the germline V gene (reference sequence). The CDR3 sequence is 13 residues long. V lost 2 bases and J lost 4, with 8 bases in between. CDR3 amino acids: CASSLSGIYGYTF. CDR3 nucleotides: TGTGCCAGCAGCTTATCAGGGATCTATGGCTACACCTTC.

This sequence joins TRBV11-2 and TRBJ2-7, with 10 bases aligning to TRBD1. The germline gives CDR1 SGHAT, CDR2 FQNNGV. The CDR3 spans 14 residues. J lost 4 bases, V lost 5 bases, and 5 bases had no gene match. The CDR3, as DNA: TGTGCCAGCAGCGCGGACAGGGGGTCGTACGAGCAGTACTTC. Encoded protein: CASSADRGSYEQYF.

The chain links TRBV9 to TRBJ2-5; TRBD2 agrees at 7 bases. Germline V gene data show CDR1 as SGDLS and CDR2 as YYNGEE. Trimming removed 3 bases from V and 4 bases from J; junction bases left unmatched: 9. This CDR3 has 15 amino acids. In nucleotides, the CDR3 is TGTGCCAGCAGCGCCGGGGGGTTTTGGGGAGAGACCCAGTACTTC. Protein: CASSAGGFWGETQYF.

The V gene is TRBV5-1, the J gene TRBJ1-1; 8 nucleotides agree with TRBD1. V trimming: 0 bases; J trimming: 1 base; junction bases outside the gene matches: 5. Per germline, CDR1 SGHRS and CDR2 YFSETQ. This CDR3 is 16 amino acids long. The CDR3 nucleotides are TGCGCCAGCAGCTTGGATAAAGGACAGGGGAACACTGAAGCTTTCTTT. It encodes CASSLDKGQGNTEAFF.

The gene calls are TRBV28 and TRBJ1-2; maybe TRBD1 (6 bases). Germline CDR1 reads MDHEN; CDR2 reads SYDVKM. The ends were cut back, 5 bases at V and 4 bases at J, with 17 bases in the middle. The CDR3 has 15 amino acids. CDR3 region: CASSQEWGQLYGYTF. CDR3 bases: TGTGCCAGCAGTCAGGAGTGGGGGCAGCTCTATGGCTACACCTTC.

This chain connects TRBV13 to TRBJ2-5; the D is unclear. CDR3 length equals 13 residues. Germline CDR1 reads PRHDT; CDR2 reads FYEKMQ (reference sequence). With 1 base removed from V and 3 bases from J, the gap between germline ends came to 6 bases. The CDR3 region is CASSLVFEETQYF. CDR3 coding DNA: TGTGCCAGCAGCTTAGTCTTCGAAGAGACCCAGTACTTC.

The V call is TRBV27, the J call TRBJ1-1, with 7 positions matching TRBD1. J lost 4 bases, V lost 6 bases, and 5 bases had no gene match. Germline V lookup: CDR1 MNHEY, CDR2 SMNVEV (reference sequence). CDR3 length equals 13 residues. The CDR3 sequence: CASSLQGGTEAFF. CDR3 in DNA: TGTGCCAGCAGCCTGCAGGGGGGCACTGAAGCTTTCTTT.

The chain recombines TRBV11-2 with TRBJ2-7; the match to TRBD1 covers 7 bases. Germline V gene sequence: CDR1 SGHAT, CDR2 FQNNGV. The CDR3 sequence is 14 residues long. Losses at the gene ends were 0 bases for V and 4 bases for J; bases not matched to a gene: 3. The CDR3 coding sequence is TGTGCCAGCAGCTTAGATTCCAGGGGGTACGAGCAGTACTTC. Amino acids: CASSLDSRGYEQYF.

The V call is TRBV5-1, the J call TRBJ1-2; TRBD1 matches 7 bases. The V and J ends lost 3 bases and 3 bases, in that order; junction bases with no gene match: 8. Germline-derived CDR1 and CDR2 are SGHRS and YFSETQ. This CDR3 has 15 amino acids. In nucleotides, the CDR3 is TGCGCCAGCAGCTGGGACAGCTTAATGGACTATGGCTACACCTTC. This translates into CASSWDSLMDYGYTF.

V gene TRBV19 combines with J gene TRBJ1-1; D possibly corresponds to TRBD1 (5 bases). V lost 3 bases and J 1 base, leaving 12 bases between the germline ends. In germline, CDR1 is LNHDA, CDR2 SQIVND (reference sequence). The CDR3 spans 15 residues. CDR3 loop: CASSIIGDWNTEAFF. The DNA of the CDR3 is TGTGCCAGTAGTATTATTGGGGACTGGAACACTGAAGCTTTCTTT. The entire variable domain, with the rest obtained from reference TRBV19 and TRBJ1-1, is as follows: DGGITQSPKYLFRKEGQNVTLSCEQNLNHDAMYWYRQDPGQGLRLIYYSQIVNDFQKGDIAEGYSVSREKKESFPLTVTSAQKNPTAFYLCASSIIGDWNTEAFFGQGTRLTVV.

This chain connects TRBV5-4 to TRBJ2-4; perhaps TRBD2 as D (5 bases). Germline V lookup: CDR1 SGHNT, CDR2 YYREEE (reference sequence). V lost 0 bases and J lost 1, with 8 bases in between. The CDR3 extends over 15 amino acids. DNA for the CDR3: TGTGCCAGCAGCTTGGGAGGACTGGCCAAAAACATTCAGTACTTC. Residues: CASSLGGLAKNIQYF.

CDR3 in amino acids: CASSMESGSNYEQYF. CDR3 in DNA: TGTGCCAGTAGTATGGAAAGCGGGAGCAACTACGAGCAGTACTTC. The gene calls are TRBV19 and TRBJ2-7, with 8 bases that match TRBD2. V trimming: 3 bases; J trimming: 3 bases; junction bases outside the gene matches: 7. The CDR3 sequence is 15 residues long. Germline values: CDR1 LNHDA, CDR2 SQIVND (reference sequence).

This chain links TRBV7-9 with TRBJ2-1, with D hard to call. This CDR3 is 13 amino acids long. The V end was cut by 4 bases, the J end by 0 bases, with 4 bases between. Germline CDR1 and CDR2: SEHNR and FQNEAQ (reference sequence). This CDR3 reads CASSSVSYNEQFF. The CDR3, as DNA: TGTGCCAGCAGCTCTGTCTCCTACAATGAGCAGTTCTTC.

The chain combines TRBV5-1 with TRBJ2-7; tentatively, D is TRBD1 (6 bases). The germline gives CDR1 SGHRS, CDR2 YFSETQ. Trimming removed 3 bases at V and 6 bases at J, with 19 bases between. The CDR3 is made up of 15 amino acids. DNA of the CDR3: TGCGCCAGCAGCTCAAAAGAACAGGGCTTGGCCGAGCAGTACTTC. Amino acids: CASSSKEQGLAEQYF.

This sequence joins TRBV11-3 and TRBJ2-3, with TRBD1 matching 7 bases. The germline V gene encodes CDR1 SGHNT and CDR2 YENEEA. J lost 4 bases, V lost 3 bases, and 1 base had no gene match. The CDR3 has 13 amino acids. The CDR3 DNA reads as TGTGCCAGCAGCTTTACAGGGGCAGATACGCAGTATTTT. The encoded protein is CASSFTGADTQYF. Full variable domain (outside the CDR3, taken from reference TRBV11-3 and TRBJ2-3): EAGVVQSPRYKIIEKKQPVAFWCNPISGHNTLYWYLQNLGQGPELLIRYENEEAVDDSQLPKDRFSAERLKGVDSTLKIQPAELGDSAVYLCASSFTGADTQYFGPGTRLTVL.

The chain combines TRBV5-8 with TRBJ1-4; D not certain. The length of the CDR3 is 16 residues. The germline gives CDR1 SGHTS, CDR2 YDEGEE. Trimming took 0 bases from V and 2 from J, leaving 11 bases between them. CDR3 protein: CASSLGSVMTNEKLFF. CDR3 sequence (DNA): TGTGCCAGCAGCTTGGGGTCGGTGATGACTAATGAAAAACTGTTTTTT.

The V and J genes are TRBV9 and TRBJ2-1, with 10 bases identical to TRBD2. Germline V lookup: CDR1 SGDLS, CDR2 YYNGEE. The CDR3 has 13 amino acids. The V and J ends lost 5 bases and 7 bases, in that order; junction bases with no gene match: 3. CDR3 residues: CASRPSGSNEQFF. CDR3 coding DNA: TGTGCCAGCAGGCCTAGCGGGAGTAATGAGCAGTTCTTC.

The count of this clone is one. V gene TRBV30 combines with J gene TRBJ2-7, with no clear D. The CDR3 runs to 14 residues. Germline V CDR1 and CDR2: GTSNPN, SVGIG (reference sequence). CDR3 residues: CVFFKQKAAYEQYF. For the CDR3, the DNA is TGTGTTTTTTTCAAGCAGAAGGCGGCATACGAGCAGTACTTC.

The chain is built from TRBV4-2 and TRBJ2-2; possibly TRBD1 for D (6 bases). The CDR3 extends over 17 amino acids. Germline assignment: CDR1 LGHNA and CDR2 YNFKEQ. V lost 1 base to trimming and J lost 2 bases, with 14 bases between them. The CDR3 coding sequence is TGTGCCAGCAGCCAAGTTTGGGGGCTAGGAAACACCGGGGAGCTGTTTTTT. Its protein product is CASSQVWGLGNTGELFF.

The chain couples TRBV5-4 to TRBJ2-3; no reliable D call. This CDR3 comprises 13 residues. Trimming took off 1 base at V and 2 bases at J, with 5 bases between the two ends. The V gene's germline CDR1 is SGHNT and CDR2 YYREEE (reference sequence). The CDR3: CASSLYSTDTQYF. In DNA form, the CDR3 reads TGTGCCAGCAGCTTGTACTCCACAGATACGCAGTATTTT. The complete variable domain, with remaining parts taken from reference TRBV5-4 and TRBJ2-3, reads ETGVTQSPTHLIKTRGQQVTLRCSSQSGHNTVSWYQQALGQGPQFIFQYYREEENGRGNFPPRFSGLQFPNYSSELNVNALELDDSALYLCASSLYSTDTQYFGPGTRLTVL.